This entry concerns a single TCR beta chain. No antigen is known for it. The germline V and J ends were trimmed by 1 base and 8 bases, with 12 bases remaining between them. Germline V gene lookup returns CDR1 SGHTA and CDR2 FQGNSA. The CDR3 contains 15 residues. Random-hexamer reverse transcription was applied to roughly 0.5 to 1 ug RNA. TCR beta CDR3 was amplified by immunoSEQ covering 54 Vbeta and 13 Jbeta. Each CDR3 protein gets one entry after TCRdb re-called the immunoSEQ multiplex PCR reads with MiXCR. The table includes approximately 150,000 distinct CDR3 sequences, approximately 90% detected once. The data belong to a study of CD8 T cells in Susac syndrome. The control group consisted of healthy donors matched for age and sex. TEMRA cells were enriched by FACS, and CD4+ and CD8+ T cells were negatively isolated. Study results and limitations: The authors acknowledged that the study's TCR sequencing and HLA analysis involved relatively few individuals.

The sequenced sample consisted of CD4+ T cells from PBMCs. The sequence was collected from a human donor in good health. The chain joins TRBV7-2 to TRBJ2-6; the D gene is possibly TRBD2 (6 bases). The CDR3 loop reads CASSLGGGGTNVLTF. CDR3 sequence (DNA): TGTGCCAGCAGCTTAGGGGGTGGAGGGACCAACGTCCTGACTTTC.